Listed here are 14 T cell receptor beta chains from one sample, sequenced in a study of blood T cell repertoires in COVID-19. TCRdb's copy holds only in-frame clones and misses some; the assay was immunoSEQ multiplex PCR. The sample lists tens of thousands of clones, 65% to 85% occurring once. The specimen was peripheral blood. The source is a woman of 80 years or more with acute or convalescent COVID-19.

This clone came up a few times. The chain's CDR3 is CASSLVAGDTTGELFF. CDR3 in DNA: TGTGCCAGCAGCTTAGTTGCAGGGGATACCACCGGGGAGCTGTTTTTT. J is TRBJ2-2 and V is TRBV7-9; TRBD1 might be the D (6 bases). The CDR3 spans 16 residues. Trimming removed 1 base from V and 4 bases from J, with 13 bases in between. Looked up from germline, CDR1 is SEHNR and CDR2 is FQNEAQ (reference sequence).

This chain uses TRBV7-8 with TRBJ2-1; tentatively, D is TRBD2 (6 bases). Between the trimmed V and J ends, which lost 5 bases and 6 bases, there was a span of 17 bases. The CDR3 has 15 amino acids. The germline gives CDR1 SGHVS, CDR2 FQNEAQ. CDR3 protein: CASSPRDSSGNEQFF. The CDR3 nucleotides read TGTGCCAGCAGCCCCCGGGACTCCTCTGGCAATGAGCAGTTCTTC. The full variable domain, with the rest looked up from reference TRBV7-8 and TRBJ2-1, is GAGVSQSPRYKVAKRGQDVALRCDPISGHVSLFWYQQALGQGPEFLTYFQNEAQLDKSGLPSDRFFAERPEGSVSTLKIQRTQQEDSAVYLCASSPRDSSGNEQFFGPGTRLTVL.

This clone came up a few times. The V call is TRBV5-1, the J call TRBJ2-1, with unresolved D. Germline V gene data show CDR1 as SGHRS and CDR2 as YFSETQ. The CDR3 totals 15 residues. V dropped 0 bases and J dropped 0 bases, with 7 bases sitting between them. As DNA, the CDR3 is TGCGCCAGCAGCTTGGTTCGCAGCTCCTACAATGAGCAGTTCTTC. Protein sequence: CASSLVRSSYNEQFF.

CDR3 loop: CASSSRTGDQPQHF. The CDR3 coding sequence is TGTGCCAGCAGTAGTCGGACAGGGGATCAGCCCCAGCATTTT. V and J are TRBV2 and TRBJ1-5; 9 bases are a match to TRBD1. The CDR3 spans 14 residues. The germline V gene has CDR1 SNHLY and CDR2 FYNNEI. V was pared by 5 bases and J by 5 bases, with 4 bases of the junction left unmatched.

The chain carries TRBV14 and TRBJ1-2; D gene ambiguous. Germline-derived CDR1 and CDR2 are SGHDN and FVKESK. V was shortened by 0 bases and J by 8 bases, with 10 bases between the two germline ends. This CDR3 has 13 amino acids. CDR3 bases: TGTGCCAGCAGCCAAGATGAGAGGCGGGGCTACACCTTC. Its translation is CASSQDERRGYTF.

This clone was observed once. The V and J genes are TRBV9 and TRBJ1-1; 7 nucleotides match TRBD1. Germline CDR1 and CDR2: SGDLS and YYNGEE. The ends lost 3 bases at V and 4 bases at J; junction bases unmatched: 3. This CDR3 is 13 amino acids long. The CDR3 sequence is CASSAQGTTEAFF. The CDR3 bases are TGTGCCAGCAGCGCACAGGGGACCACTGAAGCTTTCTTT.

This sequence joins TRBV7-8 and TRBJ2-3; 7 bases match TRBD1. CDR1 and CDR2 from the germline V gene are SGHVS and FQNEAQ. There are 18 residues in the CDR3. Trimming removed 4 bases from V and 0 bases from J; junction bases left unmatched: 13. CDR3 sequence: CASSSGTDPITSTDTQYF. The CDR3 DNA sequence: TGTGCCAGCAGCTCCGGGACAGATCCAATTACTAGCACAGATACGCAGTATTTT. Supplemented by reference TRBV7-8 and TRBJ2-3, the full variable domain reads GAGVSQSPRYKVAKRGQDVALRCDPISGHVSLFWYQQALGQGPEFLTYFQNEAQLDKSGLPSDRFFAERPEGSVSTLKIQRTQQEDSAVYLCASSSGTDPITSTDTQYFGPGTRLTVL.

This clone was recorded a few times. The rearrangement uses TRBV6-6 and TRBJ2-2; D remains unclear. The CDR3 runs to 12 residues. Germline assignment: CDR1 MNHNY and CDR2 SVGAGI (reference sequence). V lost 8 bases, J lost 3 bases, and 7 bases lay in between. The CDR3 DNA reads TGTGCCAGCGACAAACACACCGGGGAGCTGTTTTTT. The encoded protein is CASDKHTGELFF.

The gene calls are TRBV9 and TRBJ1-2; TRBD1 matches at 9 bases. This CDR3 contains 14 residues. V lost 3 bases, J lost 4 bases, and 4 bases stayed unmatched. CDR1 and CDR2 (germline): SGDLS, YYNGEE. CDR3 in amino acids: CASSGDRAGYGYTF. CDR3 bases: TGTGCCAGCAGCGGGGACAGGGCGGGCTATGGCTACACCTTC.

This chain uses TRBV5-6 with TRBJ2-4; a weak D match, TRBD1 (6 bases). Germline V gene sequence: CDR1 SGHDT, CDR2 YYEEEE. This CDR3 contains 19 residues. Trimming took off 3 bases at V and 1 base at J, with 23 bases between the two ends. DNA for the CDR3: TGTGCCAGCAGCTCCCCGGGACAACTGGGCCGTGGGGCCAAAAACATTCAGTACTTC. Its protein product is CASSSPGQLGRGAKNIQYF.

The rearrangement joins TRBV7-9 to TRBJ2-5; D might be TRBD1 (6 bases). This CDR3 comprises 16 residues. Germline loops: CDR1 SEHNR, CDR2 FQNEAQ (reference sequence). Trimming pared 5 bases from V and 3 bases from J, leaving 19 bases between. CDR3 in amino acids: CASSPRGNREKETQYF. In DNA form, the CDR3 reads TGTGCCAGCAGCCCCAGGGGCAATAGGGAAAAAGAGACCCAGTACTTC.

The chain links TRBV7-2 to TRBJ2-1; D perhaps matches TRBD1 (6 bases). Trimming stripped 7 bases from V and 7 bases from J, with 14 bases between. Germline V CDR1 and CDR2: SGHTA, FQGNSA. The CDR3 spans 13 residues. The chain's CDR3 is CASTRTATNEQFF. The CDR3 DNA reads as TGTGCCAGCACCCGGACAGCTACGAATGAGCAGTTCTTC.

V is TRBV7-3 and J is TRBJ1-1; TRBD1 might be the D (5 bases). Germline V gives CDR1 SGHTA, CDR2 FQGTGA. The V end was cut by 4 bases, the J end by 1 base, with 13 bases between. CDR3 length: 15 amino acids. The CDR3 nucleotides read TGTGCCAGCAGCTCTAGTTCCAGGGAGAACACTGAAGCTTTCTTT. Translated, it gives CASSSSSRENTEAFF.

The rearrangement uses TRBV6-6 and TRBJ1-1; D is possibly TRBD1 (6 bases). Trimming shortened V by 8 bases and J by 1 base, and 17 bases separated the two germline ends. The CDR3 contains 15 residues. Germline loops: CDR1 MNHNY, CDR2 SVGAGI (reference sequence). CDR3 protein: CASSGRGGENTEAFF. CDR3 in DNA: TGTGCCAGCTCAGGGAGGGGGGGAGAGAACACTGAAGCTTTCTTT.